The 27 T cell receptor beta chains below all came from one sample that was sequenced in a study of blood T cells in healthy people across ages. Then a second PCR, running about 6 to 11 cycles, was carried out with a sample-barcoded 5' primer and a J-beta primer mix. One entry per CDR3 protein results from TCRdb running MiXCR on the 5' RACE reads. The repertoire holds 700,000 to 950,000 distinct CDR3 sequences, with about 62% as singletons. Sequencing was performed on blood. These TCRs come from a young man in good health.

The rearrangement links TRBV4-1 to TRBJ1-1; no definite D call. The CDR3 extends over 15 amino acids. From germline, CDR1 is MGHRA and CDR2 YSYEKL. Trimming took off 5 bases at V and 6 bases at J, with 19 bases between the two ends. This CDR3 reads CASSAFISTGAEAFF. The CDR3 DNA reads TGCGCCAGCAGCGCCTTTATTTCGACCGGGGCTGAAGCTTTCTTT.

The chain links TRBV6-2 or TRBV6-3 to TRBJ2-3; D unresolved. From germline, CDR1 is MNHEY and CDR2 SVGEGT. Trimming left V 10 bases short and J 5 bases short, with 16 bases between. This CDR3 region has 13 residues. CDR3 DNA sequence: TGTGCCACCTCTCCGAGACTCCTAGATACGCAGTATTTT. Amino acid sequence: CATSPRLLDTQYF.

This clonotype showed up just a few times. V usage is TRBV7-9 and J usage is TRBJ1-4; D gene unclear. V was clipped by 3 bases and J by 2 bases, with 4 bases between them. This CDR3 has 13 amino acids. Germline CDR1 and CDR2: SEHNR and FQNEAQ (reference sequence). Written as DNA, the CDR3 is TGTGCCAGCAGCTTCAGGACTAATGAAAAACTGTTTTTT. It codes for CASSFRTNEKLFF.

The CDR3 region has the DNA TGCAGTGCTAGAGAACCGGGCCCCTACGAGCAGTACTTC. Protein product: CSAREPGPYEQYF. The chain uses TRBV20-1 and TRBJ2-7, with D hard to call. V was shortened by 0 bases and J by 2 bases, with 8 bases between the two germline ends. This CDR3 region has 13 residues. Per germline, CDR1 DFQATT and CDR2 SNEGSKA (reference sequence).

The chain uses TRBV6-6 and TRBJ2-7, with TRBD1 identical over 7 bases. The CDR3 covers 16 residues. The trim removed 0 bases at V and 2 bases at J, leaving 7 bases unmatched. Germline lookup yields CDR1 MNHNY and CDR2 SVGAGI (reference sequence). The CDR3 here is CASSYSGIGGAYEQYF. The CDR3 DNA sequence: TGTGCCAGCAGTTACTCGGGTATAGGGGGCGCCTACGAGCAGTACTTC.

The chain couples TRBV15 to TRBJ2-3; 11 bases are a match to TRBD2. V lost 2 bases and J lost 2; bases outside the gene matches: 6. In germline, CDR1 is LNHNV, CDR2 YYDKDF (reference sequence). CDR3 size: 17 residues. CDR3 sequence reads: CATSRLAGGPNTDTQYF. The CDR3 DNA is TGTGCCACCAGCAGACTAGCGGGGGGCCCCAACACAGATACGCAGTATTTT.

The J gene is TRBJ2-3, the V gene TRBV3-1, with D perhaps TRBD2 (5 bases). With 6 bases removed from V and 3 bases from J, the gap between germline ends came to 16 bases. The germline V gene has CDR1 LGHDT and CDR2 YNNKEL (reference sequence). The CDR3 runs to 15 residues. The CDR3, as DNA: TGTGCCAGCAGTCGCGAGGGTGCAAGTACAGATACGCAGTATTTT. Translation: CASSREGASTDTQYF.

Here the CDR3 reads CASSLETGATYGYTF. DNA of the CDR3: TGCGCCAGCAGCTTAGAAACAGGGGCTACATATGGCTACACCTTC. This chain links TRBV5-1 with TRBJ1-2; TRBD1 agrees at 7 bases. Losses at the gene ends were 2 bases for V and 5 bases for J; bases not matched to a gene: 9. Looked up from germline, CDR1 is SGHRS and CDR2 is YFSETQ. This CDR3 spans 15 amino acids.

The rearrangement joins TRBV6-1 to TRBJ2-7; D uncertain. V lost 4 bases to trimming and J lost 0 bases, with 7 bases between them. The CDR3 has 13 residues. Germline CDR1 MNHNS, CDR2 SASEGT. The CDR3 region has the DNA TGTGCCAGCAGTGTTAGGACCTCCTACGAGCAGTACTTC. This gives the protein CASSVRTSYEQYF.

V gene TRBV6-6 combines with J gene TRBJ2-5; 8 bases agree with TRBD1. CDR3 length: 14 amino acids. Losses at the gene ends were 6 bases for V and 5 bases for J; bases not matched to a gene: 8. Germline V gene data show CDR1 as MNHNY and CDR2 as SVGAGI (reference sequence). The CDR3: CASSSGQGPETQYF. CDR3 DNA: TGTGCCAGCAGCTCCGGACAGGGCCCGGAGACCCAGTACTTC.

The chain joins TRBV7-9 to TRBJ2-7; possible D gene TRBD1, 5 bases. Germline V gene lookup returns CDR1 SEHNR and CDR2 FQNEAQ (reference sequence). Trimming stripped 4 bases from V and 5 bases from J, with 21 bases between. CDR3 size: 16 residues. CDR3 DNA: TGTGCCAGCAGCTCGGGTCGAAACTCTGGGGCCAACGAGCAGTACTTC. The encoded protein is CASSSGRNSGANEQYF.

The chain couples TRBV29-1 to TRBJ2-7; unclear D gene. In germline, CDR1 is SQVTM, CDR2 ANQGSEA. The CDR3 has 9 residues. The CDR3 loop is CRQFNEQYF. The CDR3 DNA is TGCAGACAGTTCAACGAGCAGTACTTC.

The V and J genes are TRBV29-1 and TRBJ2-5, with no clear D. The CDR3 sequence is 13 residues long. Trimming removed 7 bases from V and 0 bases from J, with 12 bases in between. Germline loops: CDR1 SQVTM, CDR2 ANQGSEA. The CDR3 nucleotides read TGCAGCGCCATTCTGGTGTACCAAGAGACCCAGTACTTC. Translated, it gives CSAILVYQETQYF.

This chain connects TRBV10-3 to TRBJ2-3; 7 bases line up with TRBD1. The CDR3 is made up of 14 amino acids. Germline V lookup: CDR1 ENHRY, CDR2 SYGVKD. J lost 2 bases, V lost 6 bases, and 5 bases had no gene match. The CDR3: CAISEGQDTDTQYF. The CDR3 DNA follows: TGTGCCATCAGCGAAGGACAGGACACAGATACGCAGTATTTT.

V usage is TRBV7-3 and J usage is TRBJ2-5; maybe TRBD2 (6 bases). The CDR3 contains 15 residues. CDR1 is SGHTA and CDR2 is FQGTGA in the germline V gene. V dropped 5 bases and J dropped 5 bases, with 18 bases sitting between them. The CDR3, as DNA: TGTGCCAGCAGCCAGTGGAGGGAGGATCGGGAGACCCAGTACTTC. Translating gives CASSQWREDRETQYF.

This clonotype has just a few counts. The chain combines TRBV5-1 with TRBJ2-7; 9 positions match TRBD2. V was clipped by 2 bases and J by 6 bases; unmatched bases: 6. The germline CDR1 and CDR2 sequences are SGHRS and YFSETQ. This CDR3 is built from 14 residues. CDR3 nucleotide sequence: TGCGCCAGCAGCTTTGGCGGGGGGGGTCTCGAGCAGTACTTC. Protein product: CASSFGGGGLEQYF.

The V and J genes are TRBV3-1 and TRBJ2-1; D remains unclear. Germline V gene sequence: CDR1 LGHDT, CDR2 YNNKEL (reference sequence). The CDR3 has 14 residues. V shed 4 bases and J shed 4 bases, with 11 bases lying between them. The CDR3 nucleotides are TGTGCCAGCAGCCCAACCGGGCATTACAATGAGCAGTTCTTC. As protein: CASSPTGHYNEQFF.

The rearrangement joins TRBV6-2 or TRBV6-3 to TRBJ1-2; no clear D gene. The CDR3 has 13 residues. From germline, CDR1 is MNHEY and CDR2 SVGEGT. Trimming took 8 bases from V and 9 from J, leaving 19 bases between them. The CDR3 region is CASHDLHLDSYTF. CDR3 DNA: TGTGCCAGCCATGACCTCCACCTCGATAGCTACACCTTC.

The chain has TRBV27 and TRBJ2-5; possibly TRBD1 or TRBD2 for D (5 bases each). The CDR3 sequence is 15 residues long. CDR1 MNHEY and CDR2 SMNVEV come from the germline V gene (reference sequence). Trimming stripped 7 bases from V and 11 bases from J, with 26 bases between. The DNA of the CDR3 is TGTGCCAGCAACCCTTTAACGGGGCCTACGAGCAAGCAGTACTTC. Protein product: CASNPLTGPTSKQYF.

The chain combines TRBV5-6 with TRBJ1-3; D not certain. The germline gives CDR1 SGHDT, CDR2 YYEEEE. This CDR3 spans 17 amino acids. Trimming left V 3 bases short and J 3 bases short, with 19 bases between. This CDR3 reads CASSSYKTATVGNTIYF. The CDR3 bases are TGTGCCAGCAGCTCATACAAAACCGCTACGGTTGGAAACACCATATATTTT. Filled out from reference TRBV5-6 and TRBJ1-3, the complete variable domain reads DAGVTQSPTHLIKTRGQQVTLRCSPKSGHDTVSWYQQALGQGPQFIFQYYEEEERQRGNFPDRFSGHQFPNYSSELNVNALLLGDSALYLCASSSYKTATVGNTIYFGEGSWLTVV.

This clonotype was seen just once. Its ends do not fully match the called genes, so a read error is possible. The chain recombines TRBV6-5 with TRBJ1-6; no clear D gene. Germline V gene sequence: CDR1 MNHEY, CDR2 SVGAGI. This CDR3 region has 16 residues. The CDR3 reads CASSYAGRSYNSPLHF. For the CDR3, the DNA is TGTGCCAGCAGTTATGCGGGCCGCTCCTATAATTCGCCCCTCCACTTT.

The rearrangement links TRBV28 to TRBJ2-1, with D perhaps matching TRBD2 (6 bases). The germline V and J ends were trimmed by 5 bases and 2 bases, with 13 bases remaining between them. The CDR3 is made up of 15 amino acids. Per germline, CDR1 MDHEN and CDR2 SYDVKM. CDR3 in DNA: TGTGCCAGCAGTGTATTAGGGGAGGCCTACAATGAGCAGTTCTTC. This sequence encodes CASSVLGEAYNEQFF.

The rearrangement uses TRBV7-9 and TRBJ2-5, with 8 nucleotides matching TRBD2. CDR1 SEHNR and CDR2 FQNEAQ come from the germline V gene (reference sequence). This CDR3 comprises 12 residues. The V gene end was trimmed by 5 bases and the J gene end by 13 bases; junction bases not matched to a gene: 9. Written as DNA, the CDR3 is TGTGCCAGCAGCCGAGACGGGACTAGGGCGTACTTC. It encodes CASSRDGTRAYF.

The chain uses TRBV10-2 and TRBJ2-1; 13 nucleotides line up with TRBD2. Germline loops: CDR1 WSHSY, CDR2 SAAADI. The V segment lost 6 bases and the J segment 5 bases; nucleotides outside the gene matches: 7. This CDR3 has 16 amino acids. CDR3 amino acids: CASRTGLAGFNNEQFF. The CDR3 DNA reads as TGCGCCAGCAGAACGGGACTAGCGGGGTTCAACAATGAGCAGTTCTTC.

The chain links TRBV10-3 to TRBJ2-5, with 10 bases identical to TRBD2. The J call is uncertain, as TRBJ2-7 better fits the DNA end. Germline V lookup: CDR1 ENHRY, CDR2 SYGVKD. This CDR3 contains 16 residues. CDR3 sequence: CAISGYLAGEEVEQYF. DNA for the CDR3: TGTGCCATCAGTGGTTATCTAGCGGGAGAAGAGGTCGAGCAGTACTTC.

This chain links TRBV5-1 with TRBJ2-5; 11 nucleotides align to TRBD2. V lost 4 bases, J lost 3 bases, and 5 bases stayed unmatched. Per germline, CDR1 SGHRS and CDR2 YFSETQ. CDR3 length equals 15 residues. CDR3 residues: CASSRTSGPKETQYF. As DNA, the CDR3 is TGCGCCAGCAGCCGGACTAGCGGGCCCAAAGAGACCCAGTACTTC. The whole variable domain, remainder taken from reference TRBV5-1 and TRBJ2-5, is KAGVTQTPRYLIKTRGQQVTLSCSPISGHRSVSWYQQTPGQGLQFLFEYFSETQRNKGNFPGRFSGRQFSNSRSEMNVSTLELGDSALYLCASSRTSGPKETQYFGPGTRLLVL.

This clonotype was counted only a few times. The rearrangement links TRBV30 to TRBJ2-5; D remains ambiguous. The germline V and J ends were trimmed by 5 bases and 6 bases, with 16 bases remaining between them. This CDR3 has 13 residues. Germline CDR1 and CDR2: GTSNPN and SVGIG (reference sequence). The DNA for the CDR3 is TGTGCCTGGGGAAAGGACGTTTCCAAGACCCAGTACTTC. It is translated as CAWGKDVSKTQYF.